This entry features one T cell receptor beta chain sequence. These data are taken from a study of blood T cell repertoires in COVID-19. As for the study in general: Samples came from the United States, Italy and Spain, spanning acute and convalescent COVID-19. Nucleic acid was either cDNA or gDNA, and it came from T cells, B-cell-depleted T cells, or PBMCs.

The assay was immunoSEQ multiplex PCR, and TCRdb's table has in-frame clones only and misses some. This sample carries some 340,000 clones, 90% to 95% of them seen once, and the ten largest clones take around 4.2%. Participants classified as exposed had met a COVID-19 case within 2 weeks before study entry. This TCR was recovered from a woman in her 30s who had been exposed to COVID-19. The material sequenced was PBMCs or T cells enriched from blood (not recorded which).

In nucleotides, the CDR3 is TGCGCCAGCAGCTACCTCACTAGCGGGGGGACCTACGAGCAGTACTTC. Translating it yields CASSYLTSGGTYEQYF. The rearrangement joins TRBV5-1 to TRBJ2-7; 12 bases fit TRBD2. CDR1 is SGHRS, CDR2 YFSETQ, per germline. Germline trimming cut 3 bases from V and 2 bases from J; bases unmatched to any gene: 6. The CDR3 length is 16 residues.